Below, 6 T cell receptor beta chains from the same sample are listed, as sequenced in a study of regulatory T cells in long-lasting Graves disease (dated by TCRdb to the early 2020s). Reading the label with the study, this specimen's time point is: newly diagnosed GD, antithyroid drugs for less than 3 months. For both TCR sequencing and RNA sequencing, RNA was extracted from PBMCs in TRIzol. The library relied on multiplex PCR. TCRdb shows the sequencer as Illumina HiSeq 4000. CDR3 regions were amplified by Arm-PCR with iRepertoire HTBI primers to construct TCR beta libraries. The public sequencing data were trimmed at Q25 with fastp and processed into clonotypes with MiXCR by TCRdb, which kept only in-frame beta chains. Each CDR3 protein appears once, grouped with its most common genes and DNA. This sample has almost 450,000 distinct CDR3 sequences in its table, and about a sixth of those were observed once. Approximately 11% of the sample lies in the top ten.

These data also formed part of another study, on T cells in Graves' hyperthyroidism and ophthalmopathy.

The source material was peripheral blood mononuclear cells (PBMCs), sampled at new diagnosis, from a patient treated with antithyroid drugs. Receptors originate from a woman in her 30s with Graves disease. Donor details come from another sample of the same person, matched by shared clones.

This clonotype was counted only a few times. The V and J genes are TRBV14 and TRBJ2-2; D remains unclear. The V gene lost 0 bases and the J gene lost 6 bases, with 8 bases spanning the gap. Germline V gene data show CDR1 as SGHDN and CDR2 as FVKESK. The length of the CDR3 is 14 residues. The CDR3: CASSQDLVAGELFF. The CDR3 DNA is TGTGCCAGCAGCCAAGATCTGGTGGCCGGGGAGCTGTTTTTT.

The V call is TRBV19, the J call TRBJ2-7; 7 bases align to TRBD1. Germline CDR1 LNHDA, CDR2 SQIVND (reference sequence). After removal of 8 bases from V and 3 bases from J, the junction contained 7 bases not matched to a gene. This CDR3 contains 13 residues. The CDR3 spells CASAPRGYYEQYF. CDR3 in DNA: TGTGCCAGTGCCCCCAGGGGGTACTACGAGCAGTACTTC.

This clonotype was recorded at least ten times. This rearrangement joins TRBV6-4 to TRBJ2-3, with D unclear. From germline, CDR1 is MRHNA and CDR2 SNTAGT. The CDR3 sequence is 14 residues long. V lost 8 bases to trimming and J lost 0 bases, with 12 bases between them. The CDR3 region has the DNA TGTGCCAGCGCATACAGCTCTAGCACAGATACGCAGTATTTT. Translation gives CASAYSSSTDTQYF.

This clonotype has at least ten counts. The V call is TRBV5-1, the J call TRBJ2-1; TRBD2 matches at 9 bases. Unmatched junction bases numbered 9, after V lost 3 bases and J lost 8 bases. The CDR3 has 15 amino acids. The germline V gene encodes CDR1 SGHRS and CDR2 YFSETQ. The CDR3 nucleotides read TGCGCCAGCAGCTCGACTAGCGGCCTTAGGGATGAGCAGTTCTTC. It yields the protein CASSSTSGLRDEQFF.

This clonotype was detected many times. The chain recombines TRBV12-3 or TRBV12-4 with TRBJ2-1, with a possible D match to TRBD2 (5 bases). This CDR3 contains 15 residues. V lost 7 bases, J lost 0 bases, and 13 bases lay in between. CDR3 region: CASTPAESSYNEQFF. DNA of the CDR3: TGTGCCAGCACCCCAGCGGAAAGCTCCTACAATGAGCAGTTCTTC.

On this clonotype itself: A much larger clone sits a single nucleotide away, making a read error possible. V is TRBV11-1 and J is TRBJ2-7; the match to TRBD1 covers 7 bases. The V gene's germline CDR1 is SGHAT and CDR2 FQDESV (reference sequence). The CDR3 has 15 residues. After removal of 4 bases from V and 0 bases from J, the junction contained 6 bases not matched to a gene. CDR3 sequence reads: CASSYGTEVSYEQYF. CDR3 nucleotides: TGTGCCAGCAGCTACGGGACAGAAGTCTCCTACGAGCAGTACTTC.